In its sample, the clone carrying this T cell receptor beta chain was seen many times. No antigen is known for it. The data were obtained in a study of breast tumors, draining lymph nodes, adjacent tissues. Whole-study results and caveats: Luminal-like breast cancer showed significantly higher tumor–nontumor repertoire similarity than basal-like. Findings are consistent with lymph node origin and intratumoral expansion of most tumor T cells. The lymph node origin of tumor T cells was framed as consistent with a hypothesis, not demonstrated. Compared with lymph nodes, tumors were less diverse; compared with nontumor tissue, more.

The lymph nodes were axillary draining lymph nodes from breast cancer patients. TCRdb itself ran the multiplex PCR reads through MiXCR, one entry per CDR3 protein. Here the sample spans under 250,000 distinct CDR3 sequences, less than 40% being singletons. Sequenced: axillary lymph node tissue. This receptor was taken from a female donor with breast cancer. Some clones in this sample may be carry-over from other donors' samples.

This chain's CDR3 is CASSFRAGKVEQFF. The CDR3 DNA sequence: TGTGCCAGCAGCTTCCGAGCGGGAAAAGTTGAGCAGTTCTTC. The chain has TRBV11-3 and TRBJ2-1; 7 bases agree with TRBD2. V gave up 3 bases and J gave up 9 bases; unmatched junction bases: 8. The CDR3 totals 14 residues. The germline gives CDR1 SGHNT, CDR2 YENEEA.